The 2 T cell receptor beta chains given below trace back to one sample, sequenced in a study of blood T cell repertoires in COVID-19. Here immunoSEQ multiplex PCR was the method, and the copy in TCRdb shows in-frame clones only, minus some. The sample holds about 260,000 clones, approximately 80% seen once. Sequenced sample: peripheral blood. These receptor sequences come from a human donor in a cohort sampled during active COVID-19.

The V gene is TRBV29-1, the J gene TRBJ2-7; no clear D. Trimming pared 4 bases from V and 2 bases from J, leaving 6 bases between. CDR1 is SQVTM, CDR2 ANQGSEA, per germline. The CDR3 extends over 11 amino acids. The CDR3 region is CSVGSTYEQYF. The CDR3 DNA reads TGCAGCGTTGGTTCAACCTACGAGCAGTACTTC.

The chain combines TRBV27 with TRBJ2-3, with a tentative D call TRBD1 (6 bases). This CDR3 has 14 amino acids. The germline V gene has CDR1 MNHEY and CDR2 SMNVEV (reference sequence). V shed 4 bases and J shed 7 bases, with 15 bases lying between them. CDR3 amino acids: CASSSLGAGNTQYF. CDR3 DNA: TGTGCCAGCAGTTCGTTGGGGGCCGGGAATACGCAGTATTTT.